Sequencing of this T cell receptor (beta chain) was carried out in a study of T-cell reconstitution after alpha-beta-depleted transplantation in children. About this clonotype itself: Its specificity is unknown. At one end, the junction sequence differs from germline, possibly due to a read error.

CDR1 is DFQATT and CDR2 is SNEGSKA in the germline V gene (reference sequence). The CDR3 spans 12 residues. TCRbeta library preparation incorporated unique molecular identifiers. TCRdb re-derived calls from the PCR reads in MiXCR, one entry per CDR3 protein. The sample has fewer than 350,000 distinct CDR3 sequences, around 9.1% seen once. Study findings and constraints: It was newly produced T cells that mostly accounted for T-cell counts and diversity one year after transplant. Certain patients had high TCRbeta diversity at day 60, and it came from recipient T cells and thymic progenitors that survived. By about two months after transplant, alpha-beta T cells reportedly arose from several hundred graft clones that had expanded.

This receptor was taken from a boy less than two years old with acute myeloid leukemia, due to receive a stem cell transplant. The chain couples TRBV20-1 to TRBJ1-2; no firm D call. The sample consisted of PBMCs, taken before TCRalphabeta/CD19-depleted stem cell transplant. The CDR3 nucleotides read TGCTGTGCTAGCGCCGGGAGGGAGGGCTACACCTTC. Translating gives CCASAGREGYTF.